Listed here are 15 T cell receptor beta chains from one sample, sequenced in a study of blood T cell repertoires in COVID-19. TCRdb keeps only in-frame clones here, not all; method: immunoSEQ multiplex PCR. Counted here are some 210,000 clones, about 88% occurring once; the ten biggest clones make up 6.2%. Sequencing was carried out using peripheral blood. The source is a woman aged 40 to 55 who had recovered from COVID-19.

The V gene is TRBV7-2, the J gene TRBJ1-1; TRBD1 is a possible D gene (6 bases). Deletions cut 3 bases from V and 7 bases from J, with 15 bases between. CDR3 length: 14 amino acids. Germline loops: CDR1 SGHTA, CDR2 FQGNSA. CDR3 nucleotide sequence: TGTGCCAGCAGCTTTGGGAGGGGGAGGGGTGAAGCTTTCTTT. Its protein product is CASSFGRGRGEAFF.

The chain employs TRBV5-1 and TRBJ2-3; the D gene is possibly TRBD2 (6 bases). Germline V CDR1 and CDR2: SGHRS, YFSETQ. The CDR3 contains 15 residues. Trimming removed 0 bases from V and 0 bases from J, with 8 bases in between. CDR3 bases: TGCGCCAGCAGCTTGGTCGGGGGTAGCACAGATACGCAGTATTTT. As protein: CASSLVGGSTDTQYF. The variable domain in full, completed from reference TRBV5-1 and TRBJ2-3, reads KAGVTQTPRYLIKTRGQQVTLSCSPISGHRSVSWYQQTPGQGLQFLFEYFSETQRNKGNFPGRFSGRQFSNSRSEMNVSTLELGDSALYLCASSLVGGSTDTQYFGPGTRLTVL.

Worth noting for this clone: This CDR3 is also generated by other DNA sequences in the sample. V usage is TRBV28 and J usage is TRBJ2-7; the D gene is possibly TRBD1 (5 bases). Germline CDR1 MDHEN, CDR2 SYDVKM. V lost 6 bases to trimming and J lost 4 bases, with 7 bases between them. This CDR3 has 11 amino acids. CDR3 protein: CASSPGYEQYF. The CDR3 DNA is TGTGCCAGCAGCCCAGGGTACGAGCAGTACTTC.

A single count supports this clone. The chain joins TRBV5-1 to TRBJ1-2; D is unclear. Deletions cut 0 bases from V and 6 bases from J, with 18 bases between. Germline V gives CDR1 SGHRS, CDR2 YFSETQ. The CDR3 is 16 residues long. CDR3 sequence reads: CASSLEGAGDRDGYTF. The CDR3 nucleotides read TGCGCCAGCAGCTTGGAGGGAGCAGGCGACCGTGATGGCTACACCTTC.

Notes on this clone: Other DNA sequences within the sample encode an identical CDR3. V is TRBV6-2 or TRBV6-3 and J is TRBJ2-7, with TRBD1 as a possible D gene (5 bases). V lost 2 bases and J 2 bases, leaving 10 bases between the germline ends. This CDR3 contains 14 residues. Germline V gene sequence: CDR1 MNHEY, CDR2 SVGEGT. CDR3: CASSYGQGPYEQYF. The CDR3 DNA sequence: TGTGCCAGCAGTTACGGTCAGGGTCCCTACGAGCAGTACTTC.

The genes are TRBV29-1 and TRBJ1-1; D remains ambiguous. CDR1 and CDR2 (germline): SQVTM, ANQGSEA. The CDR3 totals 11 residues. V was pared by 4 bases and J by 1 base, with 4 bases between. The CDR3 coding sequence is TGCAGCGTTGTCGGGAACACTGAAGCTTTCTTT. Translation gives CSVVGNTEAFF.

Written as DNA, the CDR3 is TGTGCCAGCAGCTTACAGGGGGCCGGAAACACCATATATTTT. It translates to CASSLQGAGNTIYF. This chain uses TRBV7-9 with TRBJ1-3, with 8 bases that match TRBD1. Germline loops: CDR1 SEHNR, CDR2 FQNEAQ (reference sequence). After removal of 2 bases from V and 4 bases from J, the junction contained 1 base not matched to a gene. This CDR3 is built from 14 residues.

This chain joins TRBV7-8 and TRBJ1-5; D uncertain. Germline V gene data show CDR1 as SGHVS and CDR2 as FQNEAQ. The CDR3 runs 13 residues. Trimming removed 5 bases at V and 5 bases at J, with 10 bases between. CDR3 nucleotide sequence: TGTGCCAGCAGCCCCGACGGGGATCAGCCCCAGCATTTT. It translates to CASSPDGDQPQHF.

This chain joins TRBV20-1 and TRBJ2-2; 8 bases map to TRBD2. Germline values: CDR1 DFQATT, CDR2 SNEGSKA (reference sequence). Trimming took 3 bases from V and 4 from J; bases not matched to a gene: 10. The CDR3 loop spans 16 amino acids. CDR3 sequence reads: CSASGAQRGSTGELFF. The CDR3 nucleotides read TGCAGTGCTAGTGGGGCTCAGCGGGGGAGCACCGGGGAGCTGTTTTTT.

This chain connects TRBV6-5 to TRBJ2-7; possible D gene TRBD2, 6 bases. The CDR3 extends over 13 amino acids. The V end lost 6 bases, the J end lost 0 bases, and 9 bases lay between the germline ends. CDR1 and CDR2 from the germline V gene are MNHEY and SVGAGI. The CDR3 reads CASRGGFSYEQYF. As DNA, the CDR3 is TGTGCCAGCAGGGGGGGTTTCTCCTACGAGCAGTACTTC.

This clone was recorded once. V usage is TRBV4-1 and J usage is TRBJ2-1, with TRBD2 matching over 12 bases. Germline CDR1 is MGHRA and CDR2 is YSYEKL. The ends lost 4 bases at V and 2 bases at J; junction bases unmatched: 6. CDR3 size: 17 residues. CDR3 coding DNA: TGCGCCAGCAGCCTCGGCCTAGCGGGAGGGACCTACAATGAGCAGTTCTTC. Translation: CASSLGLAGGTYNEQFF.

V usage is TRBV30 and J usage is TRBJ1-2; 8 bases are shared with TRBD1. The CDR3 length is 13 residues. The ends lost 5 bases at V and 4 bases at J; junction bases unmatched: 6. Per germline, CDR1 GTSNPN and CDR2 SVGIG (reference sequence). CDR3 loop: CAWARQGFYGYTF. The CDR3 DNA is TGTGCCTGGGCACGACAGGGGTTCTATGGCTACACCTTC.

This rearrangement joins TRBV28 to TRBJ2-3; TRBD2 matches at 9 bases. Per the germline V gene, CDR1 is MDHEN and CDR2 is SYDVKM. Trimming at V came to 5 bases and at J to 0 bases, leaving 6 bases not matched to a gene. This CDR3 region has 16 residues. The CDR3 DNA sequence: TGTGCCAGCAGTACTAGCGGGCCCAAGAGCACAGATACGCAGTATTTT. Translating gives CASSTSGPKSTDTQYF.

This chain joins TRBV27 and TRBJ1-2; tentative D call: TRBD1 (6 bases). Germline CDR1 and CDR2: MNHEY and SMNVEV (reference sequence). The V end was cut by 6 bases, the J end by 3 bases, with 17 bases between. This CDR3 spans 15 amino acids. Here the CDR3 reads CASSTHPGAHYGYTF. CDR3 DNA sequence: TGTGCCAGCAGCACCCACCCAGGGGCCCACTATGGCTACACCTTC.

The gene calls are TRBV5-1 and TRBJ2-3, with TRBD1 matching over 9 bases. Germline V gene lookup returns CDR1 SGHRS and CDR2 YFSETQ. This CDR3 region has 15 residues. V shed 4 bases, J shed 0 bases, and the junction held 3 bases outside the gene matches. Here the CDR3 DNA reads TGCGCCAGCAGCATCGGACAGGGGAGCACAGATACGCAGTATTTT. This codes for CASSIGQGSTDTQYF.